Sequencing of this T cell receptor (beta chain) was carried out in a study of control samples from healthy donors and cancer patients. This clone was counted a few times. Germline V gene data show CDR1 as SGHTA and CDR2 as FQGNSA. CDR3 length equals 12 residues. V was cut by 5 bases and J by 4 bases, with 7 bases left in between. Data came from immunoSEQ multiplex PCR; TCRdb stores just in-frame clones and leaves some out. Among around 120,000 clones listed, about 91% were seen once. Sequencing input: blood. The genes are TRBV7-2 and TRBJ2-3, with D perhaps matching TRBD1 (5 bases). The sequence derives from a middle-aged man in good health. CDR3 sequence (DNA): TGTGCCAGCAGCGCCAGGGCAGATACGCAGTATTTT. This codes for CASSARADTQYF.